One sample yielded the 10 T cell receptor beta chains listed below, sequenced in a study of shared clonotypes between healthy human individuals. Produced via immunoSEQ multiplex PCR; TCRdb's table is partial and in-frame only. This table has a few million clones, under 95% appearing once. Specimen: naive CD4+ T cells from PBMCs. Subset in this sample: CD45RA+ positively selected. Receptor source: a man between 18 and 29 years old in good health. Some clones in this sample may be carry-over from other donors' samples.

The V gene is TRBV6-4, the J gene TRBJ2-2; 8 bases map to TRBD2. Germline V gene data show CDR1 as MRHNA and CDR2 as SNTAGT. V lost 6 bases to trimming and J lost 1 base; unmatched junction nucleotides: 4. CDR3 length: 15 amino acids. The CDR3 is CASSATSGNTGELFF. The CDR3 nucleotides are TGTGCCAGCAGCGCAACTAGCGGGAACACCGGGGAGCTGTTTTTT.

This clone has a single count. The V and J genes are TRBV5-1 and TRBJ2-2; a weak D match, TRBD2 (6 bases). From germline, CDR1 is SGHRS and CDR2 YFSETQ. The CDR3 contains 17 residues. V dropped 6 bases and J dropped 4 bases, with 22 bases sitting between them. This CDR3 reads CASTISFGGGATGELFF. CDR3 nucleotide sequence: TGCGCCAGCACTATCTCGTTCGGAGGAGGGGCCACCGGGGAGCTGTTTTTT.

V is TRBV5-6 and J is TRBJ2-5, with D possibly TRBD1 on 5 matching bases. Germline V gene sequence: CDR1 SGHDT, CDR2 YYEEEE. This CDR3 region has 13 residues. V was shortened by 0 bases and J by 5 bases, with 8 bases between the two germline ends. The CDR3 DNA reads TGTGCCAGCAGCTTGGGACAGTGGGAGACCCAGTACTTC. Translation gives CASSLGQWETQYF.

The CDR3 loop reads CASSQEPRWDPSTDTQYF. The CDR3 DNA reads as TGTGCCAGCAGCCAAGAGCCCCGGTGGGACCCAAGCACAGATACGCAGTATTTT. The rearrangement joins TRBV4-2 to TRBJ2-3; the D gene could be TRBD1 or TRBD2 (5 bases each). Germline V lookup: CDR1 LGHNA, CDR2 YNFKEQ. Trimming cost V 0 bases and J 0 bases, with 16 bases left between them. This CDR3 is 18 amino acids long.

The V gene is TRBV27, the J gene TRBJ2-2; 8 nucleotides agree with TRBD1. The V segment lost 5 bases and the J segment 1 base; nucleotides outside the gene matches: 9. The CDR3 extends over 17 amino acids. Germline CDR1 reads MNHEY; CDR2 reads SMNVEV (reference sequence). CDR3 bases: TGTGCCAGCAGTACAAGGAGACAGGGGATGAACACCGGGGAGCTGTTTTTT. This codes for CASSTRRQGMNTGELFF.

V usage is TRBV10-3 and J usage is TRBJ2-1, with a weak D call TRBD1 (7 bases). Germline V CDR1 and CDR2: ENHRY, SYGVKD. V was pared by 8 bases and J by 6 bases, with 23 bases between. There are 16 residues in the CDR3. The CDR3 DNA reads TGTGCCATCTCCACGACAGGGAGGAAAGGGTCCAATGAGCAGTTCTTC. The encoded protein is CAISTTGRKGSNEQFF.

This chain joins TRBV15 and TRBJ2-2; 10 bases are shared with TRBD1. Unmatched junction bases numbered 1, after V lost 0 bases and J lost 3 bases. Germline CDR1 and CDR2: LNHNV and YYDKDF (reference sequence). The CDR3 runs 16 residues. CDR3 protein: CATSREGTGDTGELFF. CDR3 DNA: TGTGCCACCAGCAGAGAGGGGACAGGGGACACCGGGGAGCTGTTTTTT. Based on the CDR3 plus reference TRBV15 and TRBJ2-2, the full variable domain is DAMVIQNPRYQVTQFGKPVTLSCSQTLNHNVMYWYQQKSSQAPKLLFHYYDKDFNNEADTPDNFQSRRPNTSFCFLDIRSPGLGDTAMYLCATSREGTGDTGELFFGEGSRLTVL.

This clone showed up just once. V usage is TRBV4-2 and J usage is TRBJ2-1, with 8 bases that match TRBD2. The CDR3 has 17 amino acids. CDR1 and CDR2 (germline): LGHNA, YNFKEQ. With 3 bases clipped from V and 7 bases from J, the junction kept 14 bases outside the gene matches. This CDR3 reads CASSHRLAPSRTNEQFF. The DNA of the CDR3 is TGTGCCAGCAGCCATAGACTAGCGCCCTCCCGAACGAATGAGCAGTTCTTC.

The V call is TRBV5-6, the J call TRBJ2-2, with a tentative D call TRBD2 (6 bases). CDR3 size: 15 residues. Germline loops: CDR1 SGHDT, CDR2 YYEEEE. V was trimmed by 6 bases and J by 3 bases, leaving 15 bases between them. This CDR3 is CASKRGGRYTGELFF. CDR3 bases: TGTGCCAGCAAACGAGGTGGGAGGTACACCGGGGAGCTGTTTTTT.

This clone was seen just once. The chain recombines TRBV5-6 with TRBJ1-4; weak D call: TRBD1 (5 bases). CDR1 and CDR2 (germline): SGHDT, YYEEEE. V dropped 7 bases and J dropped 8 bases, with 18 bases sitting between them. The CDR3 totals 14 residues. The CDR3 DNA sequence: TGTGCCAGCGCTCGGGGCCCCAACGAAGAAAAACTGTTTTTT. This sequence encodes CASARGPNEEKLFF.